This TCR beta chain was captured by sequencing in a study of blood T cells in healthy people across ages. The use of a sample-barcoded 5' primer and a J-beta primer mix characterized a second PCR of about 6 to 12 cycles. Each CDR3 protein is one row after TCRdb ran MiXCR on the 5' RACE reads. Here the sample spans around 870,000 distinct CDR3 sequences, around 28% being singletons. Many counts were recorded for this clonotype. The CDR3 sequence is 13 residues long. Trimming removed 6 bases at V and 0 bases at J, with 4 bases between. In germline, CDR1 is SGHRS, CDR2 YFSETQ. The TCR was taken from a woman of 80 years or more in good health. Sequencing was carried out using blood. This chain uses TRBV5-1 with TRBJ2-6, with unresolved D. CDR3 in amino acids: CASMHSGANVLTF. The DNA of the CDR3 is TGCGCCAGCATGCACTCTGGGGCCAACGTCCTGACTTTC.